A selection of T cell receptor beta chains follows, all from one sample in a study of blood T cell repertoires in COVID-19. Clones were sequenced by immunoSEQ multiplex PCR, and TCRdb holds only the in-frame ones, with some missing. Among about 190,000 clones, about 88% were seen once, and the ten largest hold about 3%. Sequencing was carried out using peripheral blood. The receptors come from a man between 35 and 55 years old with active or convalescent COVID-19. The CDR3 runs from the conserved cysteine through the conserved F or W. A D gene is named only where the DNA matches it firmly. Some rows have no size entry. The others give once, few or many, or a class for an expanded clone.

TRBJ2-5	-	TRBV27	TRBD2	TGTGCCAGCAGTTCTAGCGGCGGGACCCAGTACTTC	CASSSSGGTQYF
TRBJ1-1	-	TRBV10-3	-	TGTGCCATCCTGGACCGAACGGGAGTGAACACTGAAGCTTTCTTT	CAILDRTGVNTEAFF
TRBJ2-1	-	TRBV20-1	TRBD2	TGCAGTGCTAGTGTTGGACTAGCGGGGGCCCTCAATGAGCAGTTCTTC	CSASVGLAGALNEQFF
TRBJ1-2	-	TRBV6-4	-	TGTGCCAGCAGTGACTCGCACCCGGGGGGCGCGGGGGGCTACACCTTC	CASSDSHPGGAGGYTF
TRBJ1-4	many	TRBV9	-	TGTGCCAGCAGCGGCGAAATGAATGAAAAACTGTTTTTT	CASSGEMNEKLFF
TRBJ2-3	-	TRBV11-3	-	TGTGCCAGCAGCCTACGGACTATAGCAGATACGCAGTATTTT	CASSLRTIADTQYF
TRBJ2-5	-	TRBV28	-	TGTGCCAGCAGTTTAAGGGAGCAAGAGACCCAGTACTTC	CASSLREQETQYF
TRBJ2-1	-	TRBV7-9	-	TGTGCCAGCAGCTTATATGGAGGAGAGCAGTTCTTC	CASSLYGGEQFF
TRBJ2-7	-	TRBV27	-	TGTGCCAGCAGTTTCGGGACAAGCTACGAGCAGTACTTC	CASSFGTSYEQYF
TRBJ2-3	-	TRBV6-5	-	TGTGCCAGCAGGGCTGGAGCCAACCCAGATACGCAGTATTTT	CASRAGANPDTQYF
TRBJ2-5	-	TRBV9	TRBD2	TGTGCCAGCAGCGTGGTAACGGGGGGGCTAGAGACCCAGTACTTC	CASSVVTGGLETQYF
TRBJ1-3	-	TRBV6-1	-	TGTGCCAGCAGTGAAGGGGCAGGGTCTGGAAACACCATATATTTT	CASSEGAGSGNTIYF
TRBJ2-5	-	TRBV5-1	-	TGCGCCAGCAGCTTGGGGGGCGCCGAAGAGACCCAGTACTTC	CASSLGGAEETQYF
TRBJ2-3	-	TRBV7-3	TRBD2	TGTGCCAGCAGCTTATGGACTAGCGGGGGCCCGTTAGATACGCAGTATTTT	CASSLWTSGGPLDTQYF
TRBJ1-4	many	TRBV7-2	TRBD1	TGTGCCAGCAGGGACAGGGCTGAAAAACTGTTTTTT	CASRDRAEKLFF
TRBJ2-5	-	TRBV30	TRBD2	TGTGCCTGGAGTGGCGCCCCTAGCGGACAAGAGACCCAGTACTTC	CAWSGAPSGQETQYF
TRBJ1-1	few	TRBV28	-	TGTGCCAGCAGTCCCCTGGGACATGTAAAGACTGAAGCTTTCTTT	CASSPLGHVKTEAFF
TRBJ1-1	-	TRBV6-1	-	TGTGCCAGCAGTGACGGGACATCGAACACTGAAGCTTTCTTT	CASSDGTSNTEAFF
TRBJ1-1	once	TRBV25-1	TRBD1	TGTGCCAGTAAAAAGGACAGGGAGGGCACTGAAGCTTTCTTT	CASKKDREGTEAFF
TRBJ1-2	-	TRBV5-1	TRBD1	TGCGCCAGCAGTCGGGGACGGGACAGGGCCTCTAACTATGGCTACACCTTC	CASSRGRDRASNYGYTF
TRBJ1-1	-	TRBV18	-	TGTGCCAGCTCACCGAGACGGGGTGACGTGAACACTGAAGCTTTCTTT	CASSPRRGDVNTEAFF
TRBJ1-6	-	TRBV11-3	TRBD1	TGTGCCAGCAGTGGGGACAGGGTTGAGTCACCCCTCCACTTT	CASSGDRVESPLHF
TRBJ2-1	-	TRBV30	TRBD2	TGTGCCTGGAGCGGACTAGCGGGGGGTCATGGCGAGCAGTTCTTC	CAWSGLAGGHGEQFF
TRBJ2-5	-	TRBV5-1	-	TGCGCCAGCAGCTTCCGGGGGGCTCAAGAGACCCAGTACTTC	CASSFRGAQETQYF
TRBJ1-5	-	TRBV28	-	TGTGCCAGCACGAGCAATCAGCCCCAGCATTTT	CASTSNQPQHF
TRBJ1-4	-	TRBV7-2	-	TGTGCCAGCAGCTTGGTGACAGGACTCATCGATGAAAAACTGTTTTTT	CASSLVTGLIDEKLFF
TRBJ1-5	-	TRBV10-1	-	TGCGCCAGCAGTGATGGCAGTAAACAGCCCCAGCATTTT	CASSDGSKQPQHF
TRBJ1-1	-	TRBV19	-	TGTGCCACAGGACATGGGGCTTTCTTT	CATGHGAFF
TRBJ2-1	-	TRBV5-1	-	TGCGCCAGCAGCTTGGCCGGGAGACAGGGAGGAAATGAGCAGTTCTTC	CASSLAGRQGGNEQFF
TRBJ2-3	-	TRBV24-1	TRBD1	TGTGCCACCAGTGATAGACAGGGGGAAGACACAGATACGCAGTATTTT	CATSDRQGEDTDTQYF
TRBJ2-5	-	TRBV27	-	TGTGCCAGCAGTTTCAGGTTTGAAGAGACCCAGTACTTC	CASSFRFEETQYF
TRBJ1-1	-	TRBV15	TRBD1	TGTGCCACCAGCAGAGATAAACAGGGGGAAACTGAAGCTTTCTTT	CATSRDKQGETEAFF
TRBJ2-1	once	TRBV7-9	-	TGTGCCAGCAGCCCCCCGGACATACCTACTAACAATGAGCAGTTCTTC	CASSPPDIPTNNEQFF
TRBJ2-3	-	TRBV9	TRBD2	TGTGCCAGCAGCCCTAGCGGGGGAAGAGATACGCAGTATTTT	CASSPSGGRDTQYF
TRBJ1-1	-	TRBV6-5	TRBD1	TGTGCCAGCAGCCAGACAGGGGGAGAAGCTTTCTTT	CASSQTGGEAFF
TRBJ1-6	-	TRBV4-1	-	TGCGCCAGCAGCCAAGAAGTGACAAGCGGTTCACCCCTCCACTTT	CASSQEVTSGSPLHF
TRBJ2-1	-	TRBV5-1	-	TGCGCCAGCAGCTTGGCCGAGGGGGGGAATGAGCAGTTCTTC	CASSLAEGGNEQFF
TRBJ1-1	-	TRBV5-1	-	TGCGCCAGCCGGGGGGAAACTGAAGCTTTCTTT	CASRGETEAFF
TRBJ2-2	few	TRBV2	-	TGTGCCAGCAGTGAAGCCCTAGACCGCTTCACCGGGGAGCTGTTTTTT	CASSEALDRFTGELFF
TRBJ1-6	-	TRBV2	-	TGTGCCAGCGGTGGGGCAGGGCCCGGTTCACCCCTCCACTTT	CASGGAGPGSPLHF
TRBJ1-4	-	TRBV12-5	TRBD1	TGTGCTAGTGCTCCATGGACCGGGACAGGCGGGGAAAAACTGTTTTTT	CASAPWTGTGGEKLFF
TRBJ2-5	-	TRBV11-3	-	TGTGCCAGCAGCCCCCGACTTGGGGAGACCCAGTACTTC	CASSPRLGETQYF
TRBJ1-5	-	TRBV19	TRBD1	TGTGCCAGTAGTGATACAGGGGGTTATCAGCCCCAGCATTTT	CASSDTGGYQPQHF
TRBJ1-6	-	TRBV19	TRBD1	TGTGCCAGTACACCCCCGGGACAGGGTGGAAGGTCACCCCTCCACTTT	CASTPPGQGGRSPLHF
TRBJ1-1	-	TRBV21-1	-	TGTGCCAGCAGCTCGCCCGGACAGGGAGGAACTGAAGCTTTCTTT	CASSSPGQGGTEAFF
TRBJ2-7	-	TRBV3-1/TRBV3-2	TRBD1	TGTGCCAGCAGCCAGGCTGGACAGGACGAGCAGTACTTC	CASSQAGQDEQYF
TRBJ2-5	once	TRBV12-3/TRBV12-4	TRBD1	TGTGCCAGCCAGGGGGTCCGACAAGAGACCCAGTACTTC	CASQGVRQETQYF
TRBJ1-3	-	TRBV9	-	TGTGCCAGCAGCTTGGGGCCAGGGATCTCTGGAAACACCATATATTTT	CASSLGPGISGNTIYF
TRBJ2-1	-	TRBV5-6	-	TGTGCCAGCAGCTTGGAGAGTTTGAGGGCCCACAATGAGCAGTTCTTC	CASSLESLRAHNEQFF
TRBJ2-3	once	TRBV4-3	-	TGCGCCAGCAGCCGAAAGGGGATTCGGGATACGCAGTATTTT	CASSRKGIRDTQYF
TRBJ2-7	-	TRBV6-2/TRBV6-3	TRBD2	TGTGCCAGCAGTTTAGCGGGGGGCACTCCCTACGAGCAGTACTTC	CASSLAGGTPYEQYF
TRBJ2-1	-	TRBV29-1	-	TGCAGCGTTGAAGGGCGGGGCTCCTACAATGAGCAGTTCTTC	CSVEGRGSYNEQFF
TRBJ1-5	-	TRBV4-1	-	TGCGCCAGCAGCCAAGAAACGAGACAGCCCCAGCATTTT	CASSQETRQPQHF
TRBJ2-1	-	TRBV11-3	TRBD2	TGTGCCAGCAGCCTCGCGGGCGGGGGGCAGGGCCATGAGCAGTTCTTC	CASSLAGGGQGHEQFF
TRBJ1-4	-	TRBV5-4	TRBD1	TGTGCCAGCAGCATCGGGACAGGGCTCTTCAATGAAAAACTGTTTTTT	CASSIGTGLFNEKLFF
TRBJ1-2	-	TRBV28	TRBD1	TGTGCCAGCAGCCTACACAGGGGAAACTATGGCTACACCTTC	CASSLHRGNYGYTF
TRBJ1-2	few	TRBV28	-	TGTGCCAGCAGTTTAGGGCAGGGATATGGCTACACCTTC	CASSLGQGYGYTF
TRBJ1-3	-	TRBV9	-	TGTGCCAGCAGCCTCGCCGGACTTGGTGGAAACACCATATATTTT	CASSLAGLGGNTIYF
TRBJ1-3	-	TRBV3-1/TRBV3-2	TRBD1	TGTGCCAGCAGCCAAGACCAGGGGGCGGACACCATATATTTT	CASSQDQGADTIYF
TRBJ2-7	few	TRBV6-5	TRBD1	TGTGCCAGCACGAGGGGGCTCGACGAGCAGTACTTC	CASTRGLDEQYF